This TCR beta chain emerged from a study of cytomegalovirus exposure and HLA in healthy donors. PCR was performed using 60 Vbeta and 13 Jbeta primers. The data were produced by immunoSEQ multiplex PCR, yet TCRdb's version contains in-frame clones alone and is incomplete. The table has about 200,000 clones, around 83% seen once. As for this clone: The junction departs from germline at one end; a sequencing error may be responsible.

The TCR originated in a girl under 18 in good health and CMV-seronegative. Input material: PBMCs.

The CDR3 loop reads CASSSDRFGRAGGETRYF. In nucleotides, the CDR3 is TGTGCCAGCAGCTCAGACCGGTTCGGGAGGGCCGGGGGAGAGACCCGGTACTTC. The chain links TRBV7-9 to TRBJ2-5; 8 bases fit TRBD2. Germline CDR1 reads SEHNR; CDR2 reads FQNEAQ (reference sequence). The CDR3 runs 18 residues.